This T cell receptor (beta chain) emerged from a study of memory CD4+ T cells and cytomegalovirus serostatus. CDR3 length: 12 residues. Trimming left V 3 bases short and J 5 bases short, with 7 bases between. CDR1 is WSHSY and CDR2 is SAAADI in the germline V gene. Single viable CD3+CD4+CD8-CD45RO+ cells were sorted as the memory CD4+ T cells. Using immunoSEQ multiplex PCR, the repertoire was profiled, and TCRdb retains in-frame clones only, with some absent. The table includes about 42,000 clones, about three quarters detected once. The TCR comes from an adult in good health and CMV-seronegative. Specimen: memory CD4+ T cells from blood. The chain employs TRBV10-2 and TRBJ2-5, with D hard to call. CDR3 in DNA: TGCGCCAGCAGTGAAGTGAGGGAGACCCAGTACTTC. This encodes CASSEVRETQYF.